A single sample gave rise to the 30 T cell receptor beta chains below, sequenced in a study of T cell responses to AZD1222 COVID-19 vaccine. Generated by immunoSEQ multiplex PCR, the TCRdb table keeps only in-frame clones and is missing some. The sample contains some 150,000 clones, about 87% of which appear only once. This specimen was peripheral blood, taken on day 0 of AZD1222 vaccination. These receptors came from an adult in good health.

The chain carries TRBV7-6 and TRBJ2-1, with unresolved D. The CDR3 has 14 amino acids. CDR1 is SGHVS and CDR2 is FNYEAQ in the germline V gene. Trimming stripped 4 bases from V and 3 bases from J, with 10 bases between. CDR3 DNA sequence: TGTGCCAGCAGCTCCATGTCTCTCTACAATGAGCAGTTCTTC. This translates into CASSSMSLYNEQFF.

This sequence joins TRBV4-2 and TRBJ2-3; 9 bases map to TRBD2. The CDR3 totals 17 residues. The V gene end was trimmed by 0 bases and the J gene end by 2 bases; junction bases not matched to a gene: 6. Germline CDR1 LGHNA, CDR2 YNFKEQ. The chain's CDR3 is CASSQDLGGGATDTQYF. The CDR3, as DNA: TGTGCCAGCAGCCAAGATCTAGGCGGGGGGGCCACAGATACGCAGTATTTT.

The V call is TRBV7-3, the J call TRBJ1-1; no clear D gene. This CDR3 has 15 amino acids. CDR1 is SGHTA, CDR2 FQGTGA, per germline. Trimming removed 0 bases at V and 2 bases at J, with 10 bases between. The CDR3 sequence: CASSLTLTSNTEAFF. DNA of the CDR3: TGTGCCAGCAGCTTAACCCTAACAAGTAACACTGAAGCTTTCTTT.

V and J are TRBV9 and TRBJ2-1; tentative D call: TRBD2 (5 bases). V was trimmed by 0 bases and J by 2 bases, leaving 9 bases between them. Germline assignment: CDR1 SGDLS and CDR2 YYNGEE. The CDR3 contains 15 residues. The CDR3 sequence is CASSVVDLPYNEQFF. The CDR3 region has the DNA TGTGCCAGCAGCGTAGTGGACTTACCCTACAATGAGCAGTTCTTC.

This clone has more than one count but fewer than ten. The chain employs TRBV7-2 and TRBJ2-2; D is unclear. Trimming left V 6 bases short and J 0 bases short, with 5 bases between. The germline CDR1 and CDR2 sequences are SGHTA and FQGNSA. This CDR3 spans 13 amino acids. In nucleotides, the CDR3 is TGTGCCAGCAGGATAACGAACACCGGGGAGCTGTTTTTT. It is translated as CASRITNTGELFF.

The V gene is TRBV18, the J gene TRBJ1-1, with 9 bases matching TRBD1. The CDR3 is made up of 16 amino acids. J gave up 6 bases and V 0 bases, and 8 bases lay outside the gene matches. The germline V gene encodes CDR1 KGHSH and CDR2 LQKENI. Written as DNA, the CDR3 is TGTGCCAGCTCACCACCCGGGACAGGGCCGAGGGCTGAAGCTTTCTTT. This translates into CASSPPGTGPRAEAFF.

The V call is TRBV6-5, the J call TRBJ2-7; the D call may be TRBD1 or TRBD2 (5 bases each). The V end was cut by 0 bases, the J end by 1 base, with 13 bases between. The CDR3 totals 16 residues. The germline V gene encodes CDR1 MNHEY and CDR2 SVGAGI. The CDR3 protein is CASSYSMLGESYEQYF. For the CDR3, the DNA is TGTGCCAGCAGTTACTCGATGCTGGGGGAGTCCTACGAGCAGTACTTC.

This clone was seen just once. This chain connects TRBV7-2 to TRBJ1-5; D possibly corresponds to TRBD1 (5 bases). The CDR3 consists of 15 residues. Germline V gene lookup returns CDR1 SGHTA and CDR2 FQGNSA. V gave up 6 bases and J gave up 3 bases, with 15 bases separating them. CDR3 sequence reads: CASRGGTGVNQPQHF. CDR3 coding DNA: TGTGCCAGCAGGGGTGGAACAGGAGTCAATCAGCCCCAGCATTTT.

The rearrangement uses TRBV9 and TRBJ2-7, with a weak D call TRBD2 (5 bases). Germline values: CDR1 SGDLS, CDR2 YYNGEE. The CDR3 contains 13 residues. V was cut by 3 bases and J by 4 bases, with 11 bases left in between. The CDR3 is CASSGGLKYEQYF. DNA for the CDR3: TGTGCCAGCAGCGGTGGACTTAAATACGAGCAGTACTTC.

In this sample, this clone turned up a few times. V is TRBV3-1 (or the pseudogene TRBV3-2) and J is TRBJ1-2; D uncertain. Germline V gene sequence: CDR1 LGHDT, CDR2 YNNKEL (reference sequence). The V and J ends lost 0 bases and 4 bases respectively, with 12 bases between them. CDR3 length equals 15 residues. CDR3: CASSQDMAGSYGYTF. The DNA for the CDR3 is TGTGCCAGCAGCCAAGATATGGCGGGGAGCTATGGCTACACCTTC.

This sequence joins TRBV18 and TRBJ2-3; no definite D call. CDR3 length: 14 residues. Deletions cut 3 bases from V and 5 bases from J, with 12 bases between. The germline V gene has CDR1 KGHSH and CDR2 LQKENI. CDR3 coding DNA: TGTGCCAGCTCACCTGGATATGTTAAAGATACGCAGTATTTT. Protein: CASSPGYVKDTQYF.

The V call is TRBV6-6, the J call TRBJ1-3; 10 bases agree with TRBD1. Per the germline V gene, CDR1 is MNHNY and CDR2 is SVGAGI (reference sequence). CDR3 length equals 16 residues. The junction had 4 bases not matched to a gene; V was cut back by 5 bases and J by 0 bases. In DNA form, the CDR3 reads TGTGCCAGCAGTAGGGGACAGGGGTTCTCTGGAAACACCATATATTTT. Its translation is CASSRGQGFSGNTIYF.

The genes are TRBV19 and TRBJ2-1; weak D call: TRBD1 (5 bases). Between the trimmed V and J ends, which lost 6 bases and 6 bases, there was a span of 15 bases. This CDR3 contains 14 residues. Looked up from germline, CDR1 is LNHDA and CDR2 is SQIVND (reference sequence). The CDR3 protein is CASRYFSGANEQFF. The CDR3 nucleotides are TGTGCCAGTAGGTACTTCTCTGGGGCCAATGAGCAGTTCTTC.

The chain employs TRBV10-3 and TRBJ1-1; D is possibly TRBD1 (5 bases). V was trimmed by 6 bases and J by 1 base, leaving 12 bases between them. This CDR3 has 14 residues. Germline-derived CDR1 and CDR2 are ENHRY and SYGVKD. This CDR3 reads CAIRTGTSNTEAFF. In DNA form, the CDR3 reads TGTGCCATCAGAACCGGGACGTCGAACACTGAAGCTTTCTTT.

This chain joins TRBV18 and TRBJ1-1, with 10 bases matching TRBD1. The germline V gene encodes CDR1 KGHSH and CDR2 LQKENI. Unmatched junction bases numbered 6, after V lost 3 bases and J lost 2 bases. The CDR3 extends over 16 amino acids. Here the CDR3 DNA reads TGTGCCAGCTCACCCCCTCAGACAGGGGGCAACACTGAAGCTTTCTTT. As protein: CASSPPQTGGNTEAFF.

The CDR3 DNA reads TGTGCCAGCAGCCATCGACAGGCCCTAGATCGCGAGCAGTACTTC. It is translated as CASSHRQALDREQYF. This chain links TRBV7-2 with TRBJ2-7; D possibly corresponds to TRBD1 (6 bases). Germline V CDR1 and CDR2: SGHTA, FQGNSA. V was shortened by 5 bases and J by 6 bases, with 20 bases between the two germline ends. The CDR3 totals 15 residues.

The chain has TRBV3-1 (or the pseudogene TRBV3-2) and TRBJ2-4, with a weak D call TRBD2 (6 bases). Germline CDR1 reads LGHDT; CDR2 reads YNNKEL (reference sequence). The CDR3 totals 15 residues. The ends were cut back, 4 bases at V and 6 bases at J, with 16 bases in the middle. Here the CDR3 reads CASSRTGSGGNIQYF. As DNA, the CDR3 is TGTGCCAGCAGCCGTACCGGGTCCGGGGGAAACATTCAGTACTTC.

The chain uses TRBV18 and TRBJ2-1, with D perhaps assigned TRBD1 or TRBD2 (6 bases each). Germline V gives CDR1 KGHSH, CDR2 LQKENI. V was pared by 4 bases and J by 6 bases, with 19 bases between. The CDR3 covers 16 residues. CDR3 residues: CASSRPLGGLSNEQFF. CDR3 DNA: TGTGCCAGCTCACGCCCGTTGGGGGGCCTTTCCAATGAGCAGTTCTTC.

J is TRBJ2-3 and V is TRBV19; TRBD1 or TRBD2 may be the D gene (6 bases each). Trimming removed 4 bases from V and 5 bases from J, with 22 bases in between. The CDR3 consists of 17 residues. Looked up from germline, CDR1 is LNHDA and CDR2 is SQIVND (reference sequence). The CDR3 protein is CASSNRPGAGSGDTQYF. CDR3 nucleotides: TGTGCCAGTAGTAATCGCCCGGGGGCAGGGTCGGGAGATACGCAGTATTTT.

The CDR3 here is CASTYSRGRNQPQHF. In nucleotides, the CDR3 is TGTGCCAGCACCTACTCCAGGGGGCGAAATCAGCCCCAGCATTTT. This sequence joins TRBV28 and TRBJ1-5; 8 positions agree with TRBD1. The CDR3 extends over 15 amino acids. Trimming removed 7 bases from V and 4 bases from J; junction bases left unmatched: 9. Per the germline V gene, CDR1 is MDHEN and CDR2 is SYDVKM.

The V and J genes are TRBV28 and TRBJ1-2; D uncertain. There are 12 residues in the CDR3. V lost 2 bases and J lost 8, with 9 bases in between. Germline loops: CDR1 MDHEN, CDR2 SYDVKM. CDR3 sequence (DNA): TGTGCCAGCAGTTTACGGACGATCGGCTACACCTTC. It translates to CASSLRTIGYTF.

The chain combines TRBV7-3 with TRBJ1-2; TRBD1 matches at 10 bases. Unmatched junction bases numbered 3, after V lost 5 bases and J lost 6 bases. Germline lookup yields CDR1 SGHTA and CDR2 FQGTGA. The CDR3 is made up of 13 amino acids. The CDR3 nucleotides read TGTGCCAGCAGCCTAGGACAGGGGGATGGCTACACCTTC. Residues: CASSLGQGDGYTF.

This rearrangement joins TRBV4-1 to TRBJ1-3; perhaps TRBD1 as D (5 bases). Trimming pared 1 base from V and 0 bases from J, leaving 13 bases between. Germline assignment: CDR1 MGHRA and CDR2 YSYEKL. This CDR3 has 17 amino acids. CDR3 residues: CASSQVTRTISGNTIYF. CDR3 coding DNA: TGCGCCAGCAGCCAAGTGACCCGGACAATCTCTGGAAACACCATATATTTT.

The V and J genes are TRBV2 and TRBJ2-7, with D perhaps matching TRBD1 (6 bases). This CDR3 region has 14 residues. Germline V lookup: CDR1 SNHLY, CDR2 FYNNEI. V lost 6 bases to trimming and J lost 0 bases, with 12 bases between them. CDR3 sequence reads: CASRNRDSSYEQYF. The CDR3 DNA reads as TGTGCCAGCAGGAACAGGGATAGCTCCTACGAGCAGTACTTC.

The CDR3 protein is CASRGRGTGSGYTF. CDR3 nucleotides: TGTGCCAGCAGGGGACGTGGGACAGGGTCTGGCTACACCTTC. The chain links TRBV3-1 (or the pseudogene TRBV3-2) to TRBJ1-2, with 9 nucleotides matching TRBD1. J lost 7 bases, V lost 6 bases, and 9 bases had no gene match. Looked up from germline, CDR1 is LGHDT and CDR2 is YNNKEL (reference sequence). The CDR3 consists of 14 residues.

The rearrangement joins TRBV21-1 to TRBJ2-7; TRBD2, the table's D call, lacks a check against the DNA. TRBV21-1 has pseudogene status. This CDR3 comprises 20 residues. The CDR3 DNA reads as TGTGCCAGCAGCAAAGTCGGACATCTACGGAGGAGGGGGGGGCACTACGAGCAGTACTTC. As protein: CASSKVGHLRRRGGHYEQYF.

The genes are TRBV7-9 and TRBJ1-4; tentative D call: TRBD1 (6 bases). V lost 5 bases and J 0 bases, leaving 19 bases between the germline ends. The germline V gene encodes CDR1 SEHNR and CDR2 FQNEAQ (reference sequence). This CDR3 comprises 18 residues. CDR3 region: CASSHGRRGAATNEKLFF. The CDR3 bases are TGTGCCAGCAGCCATGGGCGGCGGGGGGCGGCAACTAATGAAAAACTGTTTTTT.

V gene TRBV7-9 combines with J gene TRBJ2-5, with 10 bases aligning to TRBD1. CDR1 is SEHNR, CDR2 FQNEAQ, per germline (reference sequence). The V gene end was trimmed by 4 bases and the J gene end by 5 bases; junction bases not matched to a gene: 1. The CDR3 consists of 13 residues. CDR3 amino acids: CASSSGQGETQYF. CDR3 DNA sequence: TGTGCCAGCAGCTCGGGACAGGGGGAGACCCAGTACTTC.

The chain uses TRBV20-1 and TRBJ1-1, with D uncertain. The CDR3 extends over 12 amino acids. CDR1 is DFQATT and CDR2 is SNEGSKA in the germline V gene (reference sequence). V gave up 3 bases and J gave up 4 bases, with 9 bases separating them. The chain's CDR3 is CSASLPGTEAFF. CDR3 bases: TGCAGTGCTAGTTTGCCGGGCACTGAAGCTTTCTTT.

This chain joins TRBV19 and TRBJ1-1; the match to TRBD1 covers 11 bases. From germline, CDR1 is LNHDA and CDR2 SQIVND (reference sequence). Germline trimming cut 10 bases from V and 7 bases from J; bases unmatched to any gene: 8. The CDR3 spans 13 residues. The CDR3 nucleotides are TGTGCCACTTCGGACAGGGGGCTCGGTGAAGCTTTCTTT. Protein: CATSDRGLGEAFF.